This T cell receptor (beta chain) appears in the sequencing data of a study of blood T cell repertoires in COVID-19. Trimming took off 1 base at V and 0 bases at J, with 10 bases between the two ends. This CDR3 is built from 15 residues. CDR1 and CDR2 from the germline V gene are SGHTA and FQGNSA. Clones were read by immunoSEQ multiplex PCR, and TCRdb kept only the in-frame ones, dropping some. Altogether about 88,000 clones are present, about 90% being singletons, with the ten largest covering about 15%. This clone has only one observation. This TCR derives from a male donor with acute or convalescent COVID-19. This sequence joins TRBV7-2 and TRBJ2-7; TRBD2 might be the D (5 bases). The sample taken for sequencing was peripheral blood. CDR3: CASSLVGISSYEQYF. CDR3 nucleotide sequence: TGTGCCAGCAGCTTAGTCGGGATAAGCTCCTACGAGCAGTACTTC.